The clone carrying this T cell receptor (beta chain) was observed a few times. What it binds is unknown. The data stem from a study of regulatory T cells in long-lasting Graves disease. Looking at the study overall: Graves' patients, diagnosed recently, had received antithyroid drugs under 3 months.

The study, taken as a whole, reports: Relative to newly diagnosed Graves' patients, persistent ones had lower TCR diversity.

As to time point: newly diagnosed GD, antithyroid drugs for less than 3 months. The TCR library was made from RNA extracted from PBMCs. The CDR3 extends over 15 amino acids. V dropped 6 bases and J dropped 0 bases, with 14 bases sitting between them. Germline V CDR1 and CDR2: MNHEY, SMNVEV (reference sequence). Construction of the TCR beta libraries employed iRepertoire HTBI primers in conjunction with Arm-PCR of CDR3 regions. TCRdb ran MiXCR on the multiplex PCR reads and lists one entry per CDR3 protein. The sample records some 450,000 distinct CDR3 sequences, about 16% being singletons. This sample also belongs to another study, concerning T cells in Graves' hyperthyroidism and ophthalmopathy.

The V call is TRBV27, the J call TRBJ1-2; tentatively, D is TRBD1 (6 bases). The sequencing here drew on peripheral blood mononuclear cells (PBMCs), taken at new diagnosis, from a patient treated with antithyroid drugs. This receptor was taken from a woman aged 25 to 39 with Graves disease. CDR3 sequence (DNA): TGTGCCAGCAGCCCCGGGACACTCGCTAACTATGGCTACACCTTC. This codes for CASSPGTLANYGYTF.